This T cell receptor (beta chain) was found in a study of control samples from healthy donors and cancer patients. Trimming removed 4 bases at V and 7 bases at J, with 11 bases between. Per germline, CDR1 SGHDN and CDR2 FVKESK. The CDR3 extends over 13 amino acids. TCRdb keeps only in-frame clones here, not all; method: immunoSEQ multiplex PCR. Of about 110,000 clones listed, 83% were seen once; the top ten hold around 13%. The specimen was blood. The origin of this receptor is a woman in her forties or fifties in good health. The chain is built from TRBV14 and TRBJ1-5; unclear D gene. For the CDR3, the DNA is TGTGCCAGCAGCCTAGGGATTTCGCAGCCCCAGCATTTT. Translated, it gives CASSLGISQPQHF.